The T cell receptor beta chain described here comes from a study of identical twins. Findings and caveats of the study: Cross-sectional statistics, not tracking of the same donors, supported the conclusions. Insertion counts were lower in abundant cord blood beta clonotypes, a trend that memory repertoires did not show. Diverse VJ usage suggested most zero-insertion clonotypes were not invariant T cells. Twins shared out-of-frame alpha sequences with excess low generation probability.

CDR1 is MNHEY, CDR2 SMNVEV, per germline (reference sequence). Trimming at V came to 6 bases and at J to 0 bases, leaving 5 bases not matched to a gene. The CDR3 is made up of 15 amino acids. MiXCR, applied by TCRdb to the 5' RACE reads, yields one record per CDR3 protein. The sample has hundreds of thousands of distinct CDR3 sequences, about 7.5% seen once. A note on this clonotype: Its antigen is unidentified.

The data also belong to a second study, concerning yellow fever vaccine responses in identical twins.

The clonotype originates from a woman between 18 and 29 years old in good health. The sequencing sample was made of CD8+ T cells sorted from blood. This chain uses TRBV27 with TRBJ2-1; the match to TRBD1 covers 7 bases. The CDR3 DNA follows: TGTGCCAGCAGCAAGACAGGGAGCTCCTACAATGAGCAGTTCTTC. Translation: CASSKTGSSYNEQFF.